The 11 T cell receptor beta chains below come from one sample, sequenced in a study of CD8 T cells in Susac syndrome. An amount of RNA that ranged from about 0.45 to 1 ug was reverse transcribed with random hexamers. Using its own MiXCR run on the immunoSEQ multiplex PCR reads, TCRdb lists one record per CDR3 protein. The top ten hold 0.08% to 0.11% of the sample, which has some 190,000 distinct CDR3 sequences, 95% seen once. The source material was CD4+ T cells from PBMCs. Receptors originate from a human donor in good health.

This chain uses TRBV20-1 with TRBJ2-3, with D possibly TRBD2 on 5 matching bases. Deletions cut 0 bases from V and 8 bases from J, with 12 bases between. CDR1 is DFQATT and CDR2 is SNEGSKA in the germline V gene (reference sequence). The CDR3 spans 13 residues. CDR3 region: CSARDPSGSTQYF. For the CDR3, the DNA is TGCAGTGCTAGAGATCCAAGCGGAAGTACGCAGTATTTT.

This rearrangement joins TRBV2 to TRBJ2-4; 7 bases are a match to TRBD1. V dropped 5 bases and J dropped 5; count of bases not matched to a gene: 6. The length of the CDR3 is 14 residues. Looked up from germline, CDR1 is SNHLY and CDR2 is FYNNEI. The CDR3 spells CASSRQGSENIQYF. DNA of the CDR3: TGTGCCAGCAGTAGACAGGGAAGTGAAAACATTCAGTACTTC.

The V gene is TRBV5-6, the J gene TRBJ2-5, with D uncertain. Germline CDR1 SGHDT, CDR2 YYEEEE. CDR3 size: 14 residues. The germline V and J ends were trimmed by 4 bases and 3 bases, with 13 bases remaining between them. The CDR3 is CASSNRYGEETQYF. The CDR3 DNA reads as TGTGCCAGCAGCAATAGATATGGTGAAGAGACCCAGTACTTC.

This sequence joins TRBV5-1 and TRBJ2-1; D remains unclear. The V gene's germline CDR1 is SGHRS and CDR2 YFSETQ. This CDR3 has 15 residues. Trimming pared 0 bases from V and 10 bases from J, leaving 17 bases between. CDR3 coding DNA: TGCGCCAGCAGCTTGGCCCTTCTGCCCCCTGAGGAGCAGTTCTTC. It is translated as CASSLALLPPEEQFF.

The DNA of the CDR3 is TGTGCCAGTAGGCCCGACAGGACGAATCAGCCCCAGCATTTT. Protein: CASRPDRTNQPQHF. The V and J genes are TRBV19 and TRBJ1-5; a weak D match, TRBD1 (6 bases). The CDR3 has 14 residues. The V gene lost 6 bases and the J gene lost 4 bases, with 13 bases spanning the gap. Germline CDR1 is LNHDA and CDR2 is SQIVND (reference sequence).

The genes are TRBV29-1 and TRBJ2-7, with 8 bases that match TRBD1. CDR3 length: 12 residues. Per germline, CDR1 SQVTM and CDR2 ANQGSEA. V lost 6 bases, J lost 4 bases, and 5 bases stayed unmatched. Here the CDR3 DNA reads TGCAGCGTGCAGGGGGCAGGTTACGAGCAGTACTTC. Its protein is CSVQGAGYEQYF.

The chain recombines TRBV6-5 with TRBJ2-7, with 7 bases that match TRBD1. This CDR3 comprises 13 residues. CDR1 and CDR2 from the germline V gene are MNHEY and SVGAGI. V was clipped by 8 bases and J by 5 bases; unmatched bases: 9. The CDR3 loop is CASPRDRANEQYV. As DNA, the CDR3 is TGTGCCAGCCCAAGAGACAGGGCCAACGAGCAGTACGTC.

The chain combines TRBV23-1 with TRBJ2-5; 8 bases are a match to TRBD2. TRBV23-1 has ORF status, its function being uncertain. The V and J ends lost 3 bases and 5 bases, in that order; junction bases with no gene match: 11. This CDR3 has 16 residues. The CDR3 protein is CASSHATGGPPETQYF. CDR3 DNA sequence: TGCGCCAGCAGTCACGCTACGGGGGGGCCCCCGGAGACCCAGTACTTC.

The sample holds one count of this clonotype. CDR3 sequence (DNA): TGCGCCAGCAGCCAAGATATCGCGGGGGGGCAGAATGAGCAGTTCTTC. This encodes CASSQDIAGGQNEQFF. The gene calls are TRBV4-3 and TRBJ2-1, with 9 bases identical to TRBD2. Germline V lookup: CDR1 LGHNA, CDR2 YSLEER. With V trimmed by 0 bases and J by 7 bases, 7 bases remained unmatched. There are 16 residues in the CDR3.

This chain uses TRBV20-1 with TRBJ1-2, with D perhaps TRBD1 (5 bases). V gave up 5 bases and J gave up 8 bases, with 18 bases separating them. This CDR3 has 13 amino acids. Looked up from germline, CDR1 is DFQATT and CDR2 is SNEGSKA (reference sequence). The CDR3 is CSAVPGSGGGYTF. The CDR3 region has the DNA TGCAGTGCTGTTCCAGGGAGCGGGGGAGGCTACACCTTC.

This chain connects TRBV30 to TRBJ1-2; possible D gene TRBD1, 5 bases. Trimming removed 2 bases at V and 6 bases at J, with 19 bases between. Per germline, CDR1 GTSNPN and CDR2 SVGIG (reference sequence). The CDR3 runs 15 residues. The CDR3 here is CAWSTHPGLYNGYTF. The DNA for the CDR3 is TGTGCCTGGAGTACGCACCCAGGGTTGTACAATGGCTACACCTTC.